Listed here is a single TCR beta chain. Its specificity is unknown. This sample is drawn from a study of graft-versus-host responses after intestinal transplantation. J gave up 5 bases and V 2 bases, and 11 bases lay outside the gene matches. Per the germline V gene, CDR1 is SGHNT and CDR2 is YYREEE (reference sequence). The CDR3 consists of 16 residues. The assay was immunoSEQ multiplex PCR, and TCRdb's table has in-frame clones only and misses some. Of about 120,000 clones listed, over 75% are singletons. The sequence derives from a human donor who received an intestinal transplant. The rearrangement joins TRBV5-4 to TRBJ2-7, with TRBD1 matching 9 bases. This material consisted of unstimulated CD4+ T cells sorted from spleen or lymph node cells, taken before intestinal transplant. The CDR3 is CASSLGQVDRGDEQYF. The CDR3 coding sequence is TGTGCCAGCAGCTTAGGTCAGGTGGACAGGGGTGACGAGCAGTACTTC.